The 18 T cell receptor beta chains below were found in one sample sequenced in a study of cytomegalovirus exposure and HLA in healthy donors. Researchers ran the PCR with 60 Vbeta and 13 Jbeta primers. The protocol was immunoSEQ multiplex PCR, while the TCRdb copy is restricted to in-frame clones and leaves out a portion. The table lists 80,000 to 90,000 clones, roughly 80% of them singletons, with approximately 2.1% in the top ten. The sample comprised PBMCs. These receptor sequences come from a man in his forties or fifties in good health and CMV-seronegative.

V and J are TRBV21-1 and TRBJ1-1; the tabulated D call, TRBD1, remains unverified against the DNA. TRBV21-1 is flagged as a pseudogene. This CDR3 contains 14 residues. CDR3 sequence: CASTGLRENTEAFF. As DNA, the CDR3 is TGTGCCAGCACAGGCCTCAGGGAGAACACTGAAGCTTTCTTT.

The rearrangement links TRBV4-2 to TRBJ1-5; possible D gene TRBD1, 5 bases. V gave up 4 bases and J gave up 8 bases, with 18 bases separating them. This CDR3 contains 15 residues. Germline V gives CDR1 LGHNA, CDR2 YNFKEQ. The CDR3 sequence: CASSLNLREGEPQHF. CDR3 DNA: TGTGCCAGCAGCCTAAATCTCAGGGAGGGAGAGCCCCAGCATTTT.

Notes on this clone: One end of the junction does not line up with germline, which may come from a read error. The CDR3 coding sequence is TGTGCCGGCAGCCAATCCACAGGGGTGGGATATGGCTACACCTTC. Its translation is CAGSQSTGVGYGYTF. This chain joins TRBV16 and TRBJ1-2, with 7 bases that match TRBD1. The CDR3 is 15 residues long. CDR1 KGHSY and CDR2 FQNENV come from the germline V gene.

CDR3 in amino acids: CASSPRTVTNSPLHF. As DNA, the CDR3 is TGTGCCAGCAGCCCAAGGACAGTGACTAATTCACCCCTCCACTTT. This chain uses TRBV7-8 with TRBJ1-6, with a weak D call TRBD1 (6 bases). The CDR3 has 15 residues. Between the trimmed V and J ends, which lost 5 bases and 6 bases, there was a span of 14 bases. Looked up from germline, CDR1 is SGHVS and CDR2 is FQNEAQ. Full variable domain (outside the CDR3, taken from reference TRBV7-8 and TRBJ1-6): GAGVSQSPRYKVAKRGQDVALRCDPISGHVSLFWYQQALGQGPEFLTYFQNEAQLDKSGLPSDRFFAERPEGSVSTLKIQRTQQEDSAVYLCASSPRTVTNSPLHFGNGTRLTVT.

The chain uses TRBV4-2 and TRBJ1-6; D gene uncertain. CDR3 size: 15 residues. The V gene's germline CDR1 is LGHNA and CDR2 YNFKEQ. V shed 1 base and J shed 6 bases, with 10 bases lying between them. The DNA of the CDR3 is TGTGCCAGCAGCCAAGGCGGGCAGGTTAATTCACCCCTCCACTTT. This codes for CASSQGGQVNSPLHF.

J is TRBJ2-4 and V is TRBV5-1, with D possibly TRBD2 on 5 matching bases. The V gene's germline CDR1 is SGHRS and CDR2 YFSETQ. Trimming stripped 2 bases from V and 5 bases from J, with 14 bases between. The CDR3 totals 15 residues. CDR3 in amino acids: CASSLVGIGENIQYF. As DNA, the CDR3 is TGCGCCAGCAGCTTAGTGGGAATCGGGGAAAACATTCAGTACTTC.

The chain employs TRBV29-1 and TRBJ2-5; 7 nucleotides line up with TRBD1. CDR1 and CDR2 (germline): SQVTM, ANQGSEA. The CDR3 loop spans 13 amino acids. Trimming at V came to 4 bases and at J to 4 bases, leaving 6 bases not matched to a gene. The CDR3 spells CSVARQGGETQYF. As DNA, the CDR3 is TGCAGCGTTGCTAGACAGGGCGGAGAGACCCAGTACTTC.

The chain has TRBV4-2 and TRBJ1-3, with TRBD1 matching over 7 bases. This CDR3 spans 16 amino acids. V was pared by 4 bases and J by 2 bases, with 8 bases of the junction left unmatched. Germline V gene data show CDR1 as LGHNA and CDR2 as YNFKEQ. The CDR3 reads CASSRVQQGTGNTIYF. The CDR3 nucleotides read TGTGCCAGCAGCCGCGTCCAACAGGGGACTGGAAACACCATATATTTT.

The CDR3 region is CASSEGQAGQPQHF. The CDR3 DNA reads as TGTGCCAGCAGCGAGGGACAGGCGGGACAGCCCCAGCATTTT. The V call is TRBV9, the J call TRBJ1-5; 8 bases are a match to TRBD1. Germline values: CDR1 SGDLS, CDR2 YYNGEE. The CDR3 loop spans 14 amino acids. With V trimmed by 3 bases and J by 7 bases, 6 bases remained unmatched.

The J gene is TRBJ1-1, the V gene TRBV29-1; D might be TRBD1 (6 bases). CDR1 is SQVTM, CDR2 ANQGSEA, per germline. The CDR3 has 12 residues. V gave up 3 bases and J gave up 11 bases, with 16 bases separating them. Here the CDR3 reads CSVDRGGVGAFF. The CDR3 nucleotides read TGCAGCGTTGATAGGGGGGGGGTAGGGGCTTTCTTT.

The chain couples TRBV10-3 to TRBJ2-7; the match to TRBD1 covers 9 bases. The germline V gene has CDR1 ENHRY and CDR2 SYGVKD. Trimming removed 5 bases from V and 4 bases from J; junction bases left unmatched: 9. The CDR3 totals 15 residues. The CDR3 DNA is TGTGCCATCAGTTCCGGGGGACAGGGAGAATACGAGCAGTACTTC. Protein sequence: CAISSGGQGEYEQYF.

The rearrangement uses TRBV30 and TRBJ1-5; no definite D call. From germline, CDR1 is GTSNPN and CDR2 SVGIG (reference sequence). CDR3 length: 14 residues. V was clipped by 2 bases and J by 7 bases, with 15 bases between them. DNA of the CDR3: TGTGCCTGGAGTCCAGGAATATCAGGCCAGCCCCAGCATTTT. The encoded protein is CAWSPGISGQPQHF.

This clone has just a few counts. The chain carries TRBV11-3 and TRBJ1-1; tentatively, D is TRBD1 (6 bases). Trimming removed 5 bases at V and 8 bases at J, with 9 bases between. Germline loops: CDR1 SGHNT, CDR2 YENEEA. There are 11 residues in the CDR3. DNA of the CDR3: TGTGCCAGCAGCCGAACAGGGGAAGCTTTCTTT. Protein sequence: CASSRTGEAFF.

On this clone itself: Because the CDR3's place on the DNA is in doubt, the DNA is left out and the CDR3 is given as listed by TCRdb. The chain carries TRBV10-3 and TRBJ1-2; the D call in the table, TRBD1, was not verified against the DNA. Germline V gene lookup returns CDR1 ENHRY and CDR2 SYGVKD. The CDR3 has 15 residues if both end residues are counted. The CDR3 spells CAIKSLRARVYGYTF.

The chain combines TRBV7-6 with TRBJ1-1; D may be TRBD1 (6 bases). V dropped 3 bases and J dropped 1 base, with 12 bases sitting between them. Looked up from germline, CDR1 is SGHVS and CDR2 is FNYEAQ. This CDR3 contains 15 residues. Written as DNA, the CDR3 is TGTGCCAGCAGCTTCCAGATACAGGGGAACACTGAAGCTTTCTTT. Protein product: CASSFQIQGNTEAFF.

V is TRBV15 and J is TRBJ1-2; D possibly corresponds to TRBD1 (5 bases). From germline, CDR1 is LNHNV and CDR2 YYDKDF (reference sequence). The V and J ends lost 5 bases and 6 bases respectively, with 19 bases between them. This CDR3 has 15 residues. The CDR3, as DNA: TGTGCCACCAGCGGACAACAGGAGGGGTTGGATGGCTACACCTTC. This codes for CATSGQQEGLDGYTF.

This clone appeared a single time. The chain uses TRBV7-2 and TRBJ1-1, with 8 bases fitting TRBD1. Germline CDR1 and CDR2: SGHTA and FQGNSA. CDR3 length: 14 residues. With V trimmed by 1 base and J by 3 bases, 1 base remained unmatched. The CDR3 DNA sequence: TGTGCCAGCAGCTTAGGGACAGGGTACACTGAAGCTTTCTTT. This gives the protein CASSLGTGYTEAFF.

The V gene is TRBV2, the J gene TRBJ1-1; no definite D call. Trimming removed 7 bases from V and 0 bases from J, with 12 bases in between. This CDR3 is built from 14 residues. Looked up from germline, CDR1 is SNHLY and CDR2 is FYNNEI. The CDR3 DNA reads as TGTGCCAGCACTAAGACTAACGTGAACACTGAAGCTTTCTTT. Protein: CASTKTNVNTEAFF. Filled out from reference TRBV2 and TRBJ1-1, the complete variable domain reads EPEVTQTPSHQVTQMGQEVILRCVPISNHLYFYWYRQILGQKVEFLVSFYNNEISEKSEIFDDQFSVERPDGSNFTLKIRSTKLEDSAMYFCASTKTNVNTEAFFGQGTRLTVV.